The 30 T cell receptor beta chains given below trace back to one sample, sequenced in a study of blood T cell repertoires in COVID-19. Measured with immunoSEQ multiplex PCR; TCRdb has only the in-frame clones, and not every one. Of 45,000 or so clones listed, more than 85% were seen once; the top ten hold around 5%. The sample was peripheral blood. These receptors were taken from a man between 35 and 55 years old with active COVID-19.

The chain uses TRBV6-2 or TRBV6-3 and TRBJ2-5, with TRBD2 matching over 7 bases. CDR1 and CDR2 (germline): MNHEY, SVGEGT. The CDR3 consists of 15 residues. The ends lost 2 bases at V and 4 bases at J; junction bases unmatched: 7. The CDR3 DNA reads TGTGCCAGCAGTTACGTCGAGCGGGACCCAGAGACCCAGTACTTC. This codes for CASSYVERDPETQYF.

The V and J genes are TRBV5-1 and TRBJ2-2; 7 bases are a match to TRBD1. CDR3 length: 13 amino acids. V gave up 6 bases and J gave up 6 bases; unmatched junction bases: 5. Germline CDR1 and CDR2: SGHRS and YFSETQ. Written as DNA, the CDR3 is TGCGCCAGCACCACAAGGGGGCCCGGGGAGCTGTTTTTT. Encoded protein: CASTTRGPGELFF.

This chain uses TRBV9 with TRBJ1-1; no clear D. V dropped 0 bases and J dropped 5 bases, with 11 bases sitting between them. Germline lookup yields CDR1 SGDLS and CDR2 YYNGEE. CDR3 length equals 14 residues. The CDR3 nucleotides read TGTGCCAGCAGCGTAGCTACGGGTGGAACTGAAGCTTTCTTT. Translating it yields CASSVATGGTEAFF.

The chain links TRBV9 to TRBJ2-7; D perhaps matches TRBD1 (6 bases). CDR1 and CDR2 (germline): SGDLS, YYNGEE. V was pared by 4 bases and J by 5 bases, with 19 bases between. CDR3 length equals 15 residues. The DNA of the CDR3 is TGTGCCAGCAGCCCCCCGCCAGGGGATGTCGACGAGCAGTACTTC. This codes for CASSPPPGDVDEQYF.

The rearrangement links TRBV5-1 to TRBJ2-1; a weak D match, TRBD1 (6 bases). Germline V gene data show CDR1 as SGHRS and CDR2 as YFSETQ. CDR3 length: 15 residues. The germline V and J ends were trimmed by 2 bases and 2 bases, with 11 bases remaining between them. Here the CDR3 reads CASSFAGDTYNEQFF. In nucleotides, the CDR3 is TGCGCCAGCAGCTTTGCCGGGGACACCTACAATGAGCAGTTCTTC.

CDR3 bases: TGCAGTGCTAGTTGGCTCCAAGCGGGAGAGCAGTTCTTC. This encodes CSASWLQAGEQFF. The rearrangement uses TRBV20-1 and TRBJ2-1; 7 bases fit TRBD2. After removal of 3 bases from V and 10 bases from J, the junction contained 9 bases not matched to a gene. This CDR3 comprises 13 residues. The germline V gene has CDR1 DFQATT and CDR2 SNEGSKA (reference sequence).

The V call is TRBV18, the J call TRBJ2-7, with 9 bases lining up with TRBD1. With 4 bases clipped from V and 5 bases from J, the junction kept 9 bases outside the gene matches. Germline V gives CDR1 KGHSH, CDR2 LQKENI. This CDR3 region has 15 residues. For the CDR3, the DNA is TGTGCCAGCTCACGATCCGGGACAGGGCTCGACGAGCAGTACTTC. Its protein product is CASSRSGTGLDEQYF.

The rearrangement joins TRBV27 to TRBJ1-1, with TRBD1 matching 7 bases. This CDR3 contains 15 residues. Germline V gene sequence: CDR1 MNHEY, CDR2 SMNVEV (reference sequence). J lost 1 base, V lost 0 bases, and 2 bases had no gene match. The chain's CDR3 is CASSLSRGPNTEAFF. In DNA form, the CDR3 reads TGTGCCAGCAGTTTATCAAGGGGGCCGAACACTGAAGCTTTCTTT.

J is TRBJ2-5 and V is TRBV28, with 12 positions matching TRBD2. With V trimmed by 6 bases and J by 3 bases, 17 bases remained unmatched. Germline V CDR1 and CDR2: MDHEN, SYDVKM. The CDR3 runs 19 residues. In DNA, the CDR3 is TGTGCCAGCAGCCTGGGGGGACTAGCGGGCGGAGTGGGCAAAGAGACCCAGTACTTC. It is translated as CASSLGGLAGGVGKETQYF.

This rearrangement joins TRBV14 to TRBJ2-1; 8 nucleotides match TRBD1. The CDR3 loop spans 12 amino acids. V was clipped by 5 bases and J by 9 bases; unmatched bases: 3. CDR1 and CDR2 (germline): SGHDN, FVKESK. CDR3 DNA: TGTGCCAGCAGCTCACAGGGGGTTGAGCAGTTCTTC. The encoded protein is CASSSQGVEQFF.

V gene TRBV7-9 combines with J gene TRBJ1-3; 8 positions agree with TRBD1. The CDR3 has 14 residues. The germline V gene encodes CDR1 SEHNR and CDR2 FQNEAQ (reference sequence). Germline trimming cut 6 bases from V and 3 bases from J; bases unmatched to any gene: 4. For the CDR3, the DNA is TGTGCCAGCAGGCAGGGGGCTGATGGAAACACCATATATTTT. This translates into CASRQGADGNTIYF.

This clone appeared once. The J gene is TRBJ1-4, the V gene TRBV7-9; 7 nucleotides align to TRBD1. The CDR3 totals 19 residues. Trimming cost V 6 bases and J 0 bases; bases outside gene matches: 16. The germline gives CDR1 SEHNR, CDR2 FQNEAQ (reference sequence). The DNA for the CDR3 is TGTGCCAGCAGTTTTCCCGCACAGGGGACCCTTGCAACTAATGAAAAACTGTTTTTT. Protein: CASSFPAQGTLATNEKLFF.

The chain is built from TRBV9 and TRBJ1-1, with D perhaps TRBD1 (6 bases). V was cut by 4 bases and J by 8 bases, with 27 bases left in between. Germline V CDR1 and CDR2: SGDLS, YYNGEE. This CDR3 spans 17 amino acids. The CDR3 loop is CASSSHRVRDTTREAFF. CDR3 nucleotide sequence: TGTGCCAGCAGCTCGCACCGAGTCCGGGACACCACTCGAGAAGCTTTCTTT.

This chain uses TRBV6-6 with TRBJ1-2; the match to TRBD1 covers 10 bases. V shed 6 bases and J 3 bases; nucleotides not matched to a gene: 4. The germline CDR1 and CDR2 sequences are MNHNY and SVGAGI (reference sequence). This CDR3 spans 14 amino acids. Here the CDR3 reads CASRGQGIYYGYTF. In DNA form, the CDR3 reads TGTGCCAGCAGGGGACAGGGGATCTACTATGGCTACACCTTC.

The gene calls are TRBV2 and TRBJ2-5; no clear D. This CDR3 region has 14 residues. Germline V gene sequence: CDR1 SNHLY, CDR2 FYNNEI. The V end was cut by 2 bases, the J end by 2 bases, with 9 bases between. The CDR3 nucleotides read TGTGCCAGCAGTGAACCGAACTCTCAAGAGACCCAGTACTTC. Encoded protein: CASSEPNSQETQYF.

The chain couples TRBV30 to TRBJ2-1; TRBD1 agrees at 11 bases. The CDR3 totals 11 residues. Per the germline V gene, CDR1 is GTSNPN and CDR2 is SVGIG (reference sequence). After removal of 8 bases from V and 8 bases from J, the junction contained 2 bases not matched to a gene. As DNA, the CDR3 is TGTGCCGGGGACAGGGGGGATGAGCAGTTCTTC. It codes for CAGDRGDEQFF.

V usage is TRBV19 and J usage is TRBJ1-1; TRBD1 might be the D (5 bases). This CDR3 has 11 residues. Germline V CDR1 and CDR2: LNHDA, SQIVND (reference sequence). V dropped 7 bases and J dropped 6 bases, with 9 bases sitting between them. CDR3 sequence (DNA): TGTGCCAGTATATCGGGGGCTGAAGCTTTCTTT. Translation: CASISGAEAFF.

In DNA, the CDR3 is TGTGCCAGCAGAGACAGGGATCGAGCTAACTATGGCTACACCTTC. Protein sequence: CASRDRDRANYGYTF. The chain joins TRBV7-2 to TRBJ1-2; 7 bases agree with TRBD1. Per the germline V gene, CDR1 is SGHTA and CDR2 is FQGNSA. This CDR3 is built from 15 residues. The J segment lost 0 bases and the V segment lost 6 bases, leaving 7 bases of the junction unmatched. The full variable domain, in which reference TRBV7-2 and TRBJ1-2 provide the parts outside the CDR3, is GAGVSQSPSNKVTEKGKDVELRCDPISGHTALYWYRQSLGQGLEFLIYFQGNSAPDKSGLPSDRFSAERTGGSVSTLTIQRTQQEDSAVYLCASRDRDRANYGYTFGSGTRLTVV.

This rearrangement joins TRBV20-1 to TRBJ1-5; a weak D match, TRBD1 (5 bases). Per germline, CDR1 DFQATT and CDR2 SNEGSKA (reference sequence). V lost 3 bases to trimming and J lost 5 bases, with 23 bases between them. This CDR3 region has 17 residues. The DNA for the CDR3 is TGCAGTGCTAGTGCGAATAGGGCAGGGAGGCAGGATCAGCCCCAGCATTTT. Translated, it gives CSASANRAGRQDQPQHF.

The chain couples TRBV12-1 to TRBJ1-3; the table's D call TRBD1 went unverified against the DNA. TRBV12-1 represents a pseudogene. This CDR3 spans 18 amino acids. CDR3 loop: CASSITGGPRNSGNTIYF. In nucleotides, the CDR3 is TGTGCCAGCAGCATAACAGGGGGCCCACGGAACTCTGGAAACACCATATATTTT.

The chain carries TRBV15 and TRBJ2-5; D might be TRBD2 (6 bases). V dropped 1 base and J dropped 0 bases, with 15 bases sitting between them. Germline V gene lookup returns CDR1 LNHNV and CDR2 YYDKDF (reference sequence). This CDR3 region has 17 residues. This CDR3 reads CATSRVGGNPNQETQYF. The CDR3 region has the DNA TGTGCCACCAGCAGAGTCGGAGGGAATCCCAACCAAGAGACCCAGTACTTC. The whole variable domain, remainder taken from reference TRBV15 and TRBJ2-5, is DAMVIQNPRYQVTQFGKPVTLSCSQTLNHNVMYWYQQKSSQAPKLLFHYYDKDFNNEADTPDNFQSRRPNTSFCFLDIRSPGLGDTAMYLCATSRVGGNPNQETQYFGPGTRLLVL.

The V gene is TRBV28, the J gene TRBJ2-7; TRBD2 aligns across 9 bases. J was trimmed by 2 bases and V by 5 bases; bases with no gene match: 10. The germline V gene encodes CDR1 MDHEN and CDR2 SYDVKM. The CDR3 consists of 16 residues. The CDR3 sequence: CASSGMGLAATYEQYF. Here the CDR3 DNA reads TGTGCCAGCAGTGGCATGGGACTAGCCGCAACCTACGAGCAGTACTTC.

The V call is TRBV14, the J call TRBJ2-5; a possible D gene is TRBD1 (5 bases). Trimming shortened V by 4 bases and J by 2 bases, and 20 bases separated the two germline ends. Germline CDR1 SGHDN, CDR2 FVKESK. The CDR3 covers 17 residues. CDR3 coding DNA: TGTGCCAGCAGCCCACCAACTGGAAGGAAGGGGCAAGAGACCCAGTACTTC. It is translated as CASSPPTGRKGQETQYF.

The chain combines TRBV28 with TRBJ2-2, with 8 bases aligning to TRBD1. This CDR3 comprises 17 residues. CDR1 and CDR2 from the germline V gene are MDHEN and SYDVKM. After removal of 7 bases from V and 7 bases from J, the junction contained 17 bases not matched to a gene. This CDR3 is CASTSRGSRGRNGELFF. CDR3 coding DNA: TGTGCCAGCACCTCGAGAGGATCCAGGGGGCGTAACGGGGAGCTGTTTTTT.

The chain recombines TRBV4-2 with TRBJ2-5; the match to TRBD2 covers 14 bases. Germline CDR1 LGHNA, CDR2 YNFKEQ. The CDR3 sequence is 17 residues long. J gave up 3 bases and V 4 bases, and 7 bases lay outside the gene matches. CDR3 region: CASSLGLAGGGEETQYF. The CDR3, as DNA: TGTGCCAGCAGCCTCGGACTAGCGGGAGGAGGAGAAGAGACCCAGTACTTC.

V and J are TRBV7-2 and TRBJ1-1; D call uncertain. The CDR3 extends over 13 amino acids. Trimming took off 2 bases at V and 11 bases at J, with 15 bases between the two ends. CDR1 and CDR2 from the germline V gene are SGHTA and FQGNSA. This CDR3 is CASSLSRFTWAFF. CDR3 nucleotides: TGTGCCAGCAGCTTATCCCGGTTTACTTGGGCTTTCTTT.

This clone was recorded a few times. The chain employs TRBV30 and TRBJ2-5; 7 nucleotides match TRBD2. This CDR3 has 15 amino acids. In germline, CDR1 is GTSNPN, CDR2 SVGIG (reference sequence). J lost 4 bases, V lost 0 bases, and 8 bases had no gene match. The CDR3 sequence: CAWSVGAGEGETQYF. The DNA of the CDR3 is TGTGCCTGGAGTGTTGGTGCGGGAGAAGGAGAGACCCAGTACTTC.

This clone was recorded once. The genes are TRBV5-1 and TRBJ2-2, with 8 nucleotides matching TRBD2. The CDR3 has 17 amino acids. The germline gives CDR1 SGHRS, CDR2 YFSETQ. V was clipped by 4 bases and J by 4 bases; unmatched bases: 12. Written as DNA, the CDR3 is TGCGCCAGCAGCCTCTCCGGAGCGGGAGACCCCACCGGGGAGCTGTTTTTT. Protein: CASSLSGAGDPTGELFF.

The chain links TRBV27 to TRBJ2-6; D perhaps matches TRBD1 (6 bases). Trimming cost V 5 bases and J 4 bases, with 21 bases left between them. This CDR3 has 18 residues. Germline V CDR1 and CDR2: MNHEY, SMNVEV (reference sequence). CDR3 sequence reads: CASSRVPGVLLGANVLTF. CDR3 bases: TGTGCCAGCAGTAGGGTCCCAGGGGTTCTTTTAGGGGCCAACGTCCTGACTTTC. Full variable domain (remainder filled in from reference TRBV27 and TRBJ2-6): EAQVTQNPRYLITVTGKKLTVTCSQNMNHEYMSWYRQDPGLGLRQIYYSMNVEVTDKGDVPEGYKVSRKEKRNFPLILESPSPNQTSLYFCASSRVPGVLLGANVLTFGAGSRLTVL.

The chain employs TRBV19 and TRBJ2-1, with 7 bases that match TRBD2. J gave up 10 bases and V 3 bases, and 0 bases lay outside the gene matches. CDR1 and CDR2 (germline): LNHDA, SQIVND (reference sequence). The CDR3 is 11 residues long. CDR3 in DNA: TGTGCCAGTAGTATGGGACTAGAGCAGTTCTTC. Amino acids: CASSMGLEQFF.